The rows below give T cell receptor beta chains drawn from one sample of a study of blood T cell repertoires in COVID-19. Generated by immunoSEQ multiplex PCR, the TCRdb table keeps only in-frame clones and is missing some. Counted here are 100,000 to 150,000 clones, 80% to 85% occurring once; the ten biggest clones make up roughly 9.1%. Material for sequencing was peripheral blood. Every receptor here comes from a woman aged 55-70 years with active or convalescent COVID-19. Each CDR3 is given with its conserved first and last residue. D genes are given only for firm matches. A row's size may be missing; if present it is once, few, many or a size class.

j_call	clone_size	d_call	v_call	cdr3_aa	cdr3_nt
TRBJ1-6	NA	NA	TRBV2	CASSEATGRSPLHF	TGTGCCAGCAGTGAAGCCACAGGGCGATCACCCCTCCACTTT
TRBJ1-3	NA	NA	TRBV30	CAWSVSGSRSIYF	TGTGCCTGGAGTGTATCGGGGTCGCGCTCCATATATTTT
TRBJ1-2	NA	NA	TRBV9	CASSVAGKDYGYTF	TGTGCCAGCAGCGTAGCGGGTAAGGACTATGGCTACACCTTC
TRBJ1-5	NA	NA	TRBV5-5	CASSLGQGFGNQPQHF	TGTGCCAGCAGCTTGGGGCAGGGATTCGGCAATCAGCCCCAGCATTTT
TRBJ1-6	NA	NA	TRBV5-4	CASSLDRSPLHF	TGTGCCAGCAGCTTGGACAGGTCACCCCTCCACTTT
TRBJ2-7	NA	NA	TRBV7-2	CASSLSYEQYF	TGTGCCAGCAGCCTCTCCTACGAGCAGTACTTC
TRBJ1-2	NA	NA	TRBV28	CASSYPGTQVGGYTF	TGTGCCAGCAGTTATCCCGGGACACAGGTCGGAGGCTACACCTTC
TRBJ2-5	NA	NA	TRBV29-1	CSVFQYRVLGETQYF	TGCAGCGTGTTCCAATACAGGGTCCTGGGAGAGACCCAGTACTTC
TRBJ1-2	once	NA	TRBV4-1	CASSQENSLIYGYTF	TGCGCCAGCAGCCAAGAAAACAGTCTGATCTATGGCTACACCTTC
TRBJ1-1	NA	TRBD1	TRBV5-1	CASSSGQGAVNTEAFF	TGCGCCAGCAGCTCCGGACAGGGGGCCGTGAACACTGAAGCTTTCTTT
TRBJ2-1	NA	NA	TRBV7-2	CASSLAGGMDEQFF	TGTGCCAGCAGCTTAGCGGGAGGCATGGATGAGCAGTTCTTC
TRBJ1-4	NA	TRBD1	TRBV5-6	CASSSRATGRNEKLFF	TGTGCCAGCAGCTCTAGGGCGACAGGGCGTAATGAAAAACTGTTTTTT
TRBJ2-7	NA	TRBD2	TRBV5-6	CASRGGLAGGYEQYF	TGTGCCAGCAGGGGGGGACTAGCGGGAGGGTACGAGCAGTACTTC
TRBJ2-2	NA	NA	TRBV19	CASSAPGGTRYPGELFF	TGTGCCAGTAGTGCCCCTGGGGGGACGAGATACCCCGGGGAGCTGTTTTTT
TRBJ1-1	NA	NA	TRBV4-1	CASSSWTAMNTEAFF	TGCGCCAGCAGCTCCTGGACAGCGATGAACACTGAAGCTTTCTTT
TRBJ1-5	NA	TRBD1	TRBV2	CASGWDRGIDQPQHF	TGTGCCAGCGGCTGGGACAGGGGAATAGATCAGCCCCAGCATTTT
TRBJ1-5	NA	TRBD1	TRBV15	CATSRGAGTGNQPQHF	TGTGCCACCAGCAGGGGGGCCGGGACAGGGAATCAGCCCCAGCATTTT
TRBJ1-1	NA	NA	TRBV3-1/TRBV3-2	CASSSNDRKMTEAFF	TGTGCCAGCAGCTCCAACGACAGGAAAATGACTGAAGCTTTCTTT
TRBJ1-1	NA	NA	TRBV6-4	CASSELQWANTEAFF	TGTGCCAGCAGTGAACTCCAATGGGCCAACACTGAAGCTTTCTTT
TRBJ2-2	NA	TRBD1	TRBV24-1	CATSEPGGAQHTGELFF	TGTGCCACCAGTGAGCCAGGGGGCGCTCAACACACCGGGGAGCTGTTTTTT
TRBJ1-2	few	TRBD1	TRBV7-7	CASSLATGDPYGYTF	TGTGCTAGCAGCTTAGCAACAGGGGACCCCTATGGCTACACCTTC
TRBJ1-1	NA	TRBD1	TRBV5-4	CASSLDRGRTEAFF	TGTGCCAGCAGCTTGGACAGGGGACGGACTGAAGCTTTCTTT
TRBJ2-3	NA	NA	TRBV11-2	CASSLGGAVADTQYF	TGTGCCAGCAGCTTGGGGGGGGCGGTTGCAGATACGCAGTATTTT
TRBJ2-1	NA	TRBD2	TRBV6-1	CASSEVDSGGLSSYNEQFF	TGTGCCAGCAGTGAAGTCGATAGCGGGGGCCTGAGCTCCTACAATGAGCAGTTCTTC
TRBJ2-2	NA	NA	TRBV7-2	CASSLFLGVPSTGELFF	TGTGCCAGCAGCTTATTTTTAGGGGTTCCGAGCACCGGGGAGCTGTTTTTT
TRBJ1-3	once	TRBD1	TRBV7-9	CASSSRTGAGNTIYF	TGTGCCAGCAGCTCCCGGACAGGGGCGGGAAACACCATATATTTT
TRBJ1-6	NA	NA	TRBV9	CASSSVGRGNSPLHF	TGTGCCAGCAGTAGCGTAGGCAGGGGTAATTCACCCCTCCACTTT
TRBJ1-1	once	NA	TRBV7-2	CASSLALDSTEAFF	TGTGCCAGCAGCTTAGCGCTCGACAGCACTGAAGCTTTCTTT
TRBJ2-6	NA	TRBD1	TRBV7-9	CASSLFGGTGLSGANVLTF	TGTGCCAGCAGCTTATTTGGTGGGACAGGCCTCTCTGGGGCCAACGTCCTGACTTTC
TRBJ1-1	NA	NA	TRBV30	CAWGAGNTEAFF	TGTGCCTGGGGGGCGGGGAACACTGAAGCTTTCTTT
TRBJ2-7	once	TRBD2	TRBV7-2	CASSPVSGASYEQYF	TGTGCCAGCAGCCCAGTGAGCGGGGCCTCCTACGAGCAGTACTTC